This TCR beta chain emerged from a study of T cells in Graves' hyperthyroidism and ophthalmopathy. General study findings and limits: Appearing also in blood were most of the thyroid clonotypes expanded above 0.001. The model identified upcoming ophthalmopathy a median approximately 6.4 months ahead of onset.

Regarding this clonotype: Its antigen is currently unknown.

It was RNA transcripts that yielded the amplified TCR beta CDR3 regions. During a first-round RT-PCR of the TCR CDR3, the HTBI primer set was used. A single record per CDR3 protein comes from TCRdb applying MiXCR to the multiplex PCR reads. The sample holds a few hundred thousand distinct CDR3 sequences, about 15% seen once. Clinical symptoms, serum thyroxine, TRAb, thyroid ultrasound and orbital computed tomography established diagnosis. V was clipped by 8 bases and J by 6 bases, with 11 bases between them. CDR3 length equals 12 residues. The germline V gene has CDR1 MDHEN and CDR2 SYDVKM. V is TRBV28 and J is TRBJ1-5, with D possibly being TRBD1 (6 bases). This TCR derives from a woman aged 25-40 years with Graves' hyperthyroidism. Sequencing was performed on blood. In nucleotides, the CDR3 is TGTGCCAGCTGGACAGAGAGTCAGCCCCAGCATTTT. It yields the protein CASWTESQPQHF.